Listed here are 5 T cell receptor beta chains from one sample, sequenced in a study of human T cells and chemical hapten exposure. One entry per CDR3 protein results from TCRdb running MiXCR on the RACE reads. Altogether approximately 120,000 distinct CDR3 sequences are present, 9% to 9.5% being singletons, with the ten largest covering about 3%. Described time point: patch test 2, 6 weeks after DPC sensitization. Treatment here: therapeutic diphenylcyclopropenone sensitization with weekly scalp DPC. The sequencing used whole blood, collected in connection with sensitization to the hapten diphenylcyclopropenone (DPC). The receptors were sampled from a woman aged 40-49 years with alopecia areata. Some clones in this sample may be carry-over from other donors' samples.

This clonotype came up many times. J is TRBJ2-5 and V is TRBV18; 8 positions match TRBD2. CDR3 length equals 16 residues. Germline V gives CDR1 KGHSH, CDR2 LQKENI. The trim removed 5 bases at V and 5 bases at J, leaving 13 bases unmatched. The CDR3 DNA reads TGTGCCAGCTCATCTGGACTAGCTTTGTCCAAGGAGACCCAGTACTTC. Its protein is CASSSGLALSKETQYF.

This clonotype was seen repeatedly, ten times or more. The V call is TRBV7-2, the J call TRBJ1-2; 7 nucleotides agree with TRBD1. Per the germline V gene, CDR1 is SGHTA and CDR2 is FQGNSA. The CDR3 has 13 residues. V trimming: 0 bases; J trimming: 6 bases; junction bases outside the gene matches: 1. CDR3 loop: CASSLAGGDGYTF. The CDR3 bases are TGTGCCAGCAGCTTAGCAGGGGGCGATGGCTACACCTTC.

The sample holds a few counts of this clonotype. The chain combines TRBV7-8 with TRBJ1-6; D unresolved. V lost 1 base and J 14 bases, leaving 9 bases between the germline ends. The CDR3 extends over 12 amino acids. Germline assignment: CDR1 SGHVS and CDR2 FQNEAQ. The chain's CDR3 is CASSLEIQSLHF. The CDR3 region has the DNA TGTGCCAGCAGCTTAGAGATACAGTCCCTCCACTTT.

V and J are TRBV4-1 and TRBJ2-7, with D possibly matching TRBD1 (6 bases). V lost 2 bases to trimming and J lost 0 bases, with 11 bases between them. In germline, CDR1 is MGHRA, CDR2 YSYEKL. The CDR3 sequence is 15 residues long. The CDR3 DNA reads TGCGCCAGCAGCCAACCCGGGACATCCTCCTACGAGCAGTACTTC. Amino acid sequence: CASSQPGTSSYEQYF.

This chain connects TRBV18 to TRBJ1-2; no clear D gene. The V end was cut by 4 bases, the J end by 4 bases, with 16 bases between. Germline assignment: CDR1 KGHSH and CDR2 LQKENI. The CDR3 runs 15 residues. In DNA, the CDR3 is TGTGCCAGCTCACTACCGGGCACCTCTGGCTATGGCTACACCTTC. Translated: CASSLPGTSGYGYTF.